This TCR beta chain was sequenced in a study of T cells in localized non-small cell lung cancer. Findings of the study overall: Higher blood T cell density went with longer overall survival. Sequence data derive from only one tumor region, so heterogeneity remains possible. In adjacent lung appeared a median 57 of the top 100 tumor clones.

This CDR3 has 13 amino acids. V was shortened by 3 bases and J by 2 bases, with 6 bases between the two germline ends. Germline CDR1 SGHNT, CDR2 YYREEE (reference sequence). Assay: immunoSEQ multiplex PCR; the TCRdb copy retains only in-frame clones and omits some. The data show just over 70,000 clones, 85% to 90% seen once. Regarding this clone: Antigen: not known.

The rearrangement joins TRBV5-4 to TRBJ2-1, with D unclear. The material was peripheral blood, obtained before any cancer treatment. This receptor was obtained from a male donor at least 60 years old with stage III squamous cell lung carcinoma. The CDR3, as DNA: TGTGCCAGCAGCTGGGTTCCCTACAATGAGCAGTTCTTC. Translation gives CASSWVPYNEQFF.